This T cell receptor beta chain was profiled in a study of blood T cell repertoires in COVID-19. At the level of the study: Researchers got acute and convalescent COVID-19 samples from the United States, Italy and Spain. PBMCs, B-cell-depleted T cells, or T cells were the source of the cDNA or gDNA that made up the material.

Study processing details: Amplification of reference gene primers provided the estimated nucleated cell counts. Data came from immunoSEQ multiplex PCR; TCRdb stores just in-frame clones and leaves some out. That table furnishes V, J and clone size, whereas the DNA furnished D and trimming. Altogether roughly 27,000 clones are present, 80% to 90% being singletons, with the ten largest covering more than 9%. This clonotype was sampled from a human donor in a cohort sampled during active COVID-19. Material: peripheral blood.

The chain's CDR3 is CASSLSLQGYNEQFF. As DNA, the CDR3 is TGCGCCAGCAGCTTGAGCTTACAGGGTTACAATGAGCAGTTCTTC. The J gene is TRBJ2-1, the V gene TRBV5-1, with D possibly being TRBD1 (6 bases). The CDR3 runs to 15 residues. The germline gives CDR1 SGHRS, CDR2 YFSETQ. Trimming took off 1 base at V and 4 bases at J, with 12 bases between the two ends.